This TCR beta chain was captured in a study of CD8 T cells in ankylosing spondylitis. Study-level findings and limits: Significantly higher representation of disease-linked clones was reported for matched ankylosing spondylitis synovial fluid. Before this, some motif variants had been reported in reactive arthritis synovial fluid and blood. Apparently characteristic of ankylosing spondylitis blood was a TCR beta motif (about 8 highly homologous variants).

With respect to this clonotype: Its antigen remains unknown.

Deletions cut 3 bases from V and 4 bases from J, with 11 bases between. Per germline, CDR1 SGHRS and CDR2 YFSETQ. This CDR3 is built from 14 residues. It was by quantitative 5'-RACE with molecular barcodes that TCR beta libraries were made. TCRdb called the 5' RACE reads again in MiXCR, with one record for every CDR3 protein. Among under 170,000 distinct CDR3 sequences, approximately 44% were seen once, and the ten largest hold approximately 14%. This clonotype was sampled from a male donor with ankylosing spondylitis. Sequenced material: synovial fluid, either unsorted or a sorted T cell fraction (not recorded which). The chain is built from TRBV5-1 and TRBJ2-1, with D possibly TRBD1 on 5 matching bases. The CDR3 nucleotides read TGCGCCAGCAGCTCCCCTCCAGGGTACAATGAGCAGTTCTTC. This sequence encodes CASSSPPGYNEQFF.